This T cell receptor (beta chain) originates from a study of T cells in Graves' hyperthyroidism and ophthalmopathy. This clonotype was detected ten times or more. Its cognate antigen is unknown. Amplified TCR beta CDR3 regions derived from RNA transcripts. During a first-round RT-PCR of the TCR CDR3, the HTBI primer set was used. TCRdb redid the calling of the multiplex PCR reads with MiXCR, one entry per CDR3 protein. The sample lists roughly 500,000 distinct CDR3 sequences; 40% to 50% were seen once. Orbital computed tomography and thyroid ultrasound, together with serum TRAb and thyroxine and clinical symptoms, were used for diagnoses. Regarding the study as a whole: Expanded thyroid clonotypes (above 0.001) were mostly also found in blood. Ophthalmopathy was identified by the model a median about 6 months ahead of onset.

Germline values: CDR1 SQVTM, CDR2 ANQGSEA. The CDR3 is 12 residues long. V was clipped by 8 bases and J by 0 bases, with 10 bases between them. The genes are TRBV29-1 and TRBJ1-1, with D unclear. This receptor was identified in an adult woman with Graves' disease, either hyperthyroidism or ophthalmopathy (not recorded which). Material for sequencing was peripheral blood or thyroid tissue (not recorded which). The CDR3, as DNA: TGCAGCCGGAGACGACTGAACACTGAAGCTTTCTTT. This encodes CSRRRLNTEAFF.